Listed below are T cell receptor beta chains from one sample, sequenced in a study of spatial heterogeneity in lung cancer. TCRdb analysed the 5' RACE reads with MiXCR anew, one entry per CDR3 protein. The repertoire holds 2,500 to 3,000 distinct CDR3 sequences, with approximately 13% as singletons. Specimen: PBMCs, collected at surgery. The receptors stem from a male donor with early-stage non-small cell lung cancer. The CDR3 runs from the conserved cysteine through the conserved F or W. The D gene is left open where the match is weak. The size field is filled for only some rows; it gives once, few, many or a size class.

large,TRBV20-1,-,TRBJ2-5,TGCAGTGCTAGCCCGGACAGTAAGGAAGAGACCCAGTACTTC,CSASPDSKEETQYF
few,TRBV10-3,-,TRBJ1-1,TGTGCCATCAGTGAGGGGGCTCGCATGAACACTGAAGCTTTCTTT,CAISEGARMNTEAFF
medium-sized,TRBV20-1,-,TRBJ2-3,TGCAGTGCTAGCCTGGGATTTAGCACAGATACGCAGTATTTT,CSASLGFSTDTQYF
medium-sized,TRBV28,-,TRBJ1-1,TGTGCCAGCAGTTATGATAGGGCTTTCTTT,CASSYDRAFF
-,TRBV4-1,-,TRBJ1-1,TGCGCCAGCAGCCAAGGACAGTACACTGAAGCTTTCTTT,CASSQGQYTEAFF
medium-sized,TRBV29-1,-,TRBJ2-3,TGCAGCGTTGAAGCCCAGGAAACCATAACAGATACGCAGTATTTT,CSVEAQETITDTQYF
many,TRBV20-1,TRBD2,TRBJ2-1,TGCAGTGCTAGAAGTAGCGGGCCCACCTCTGAGCAGTTCTTC,CSARSSGPTSEQFF
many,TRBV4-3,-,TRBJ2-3,TGCGCCAGCAGCCAAGGCAGTTATAGCACAGATACGCAGTATTTT,CASSQGSYSTDTQYF
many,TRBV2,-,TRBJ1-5,TGTGCCAGCAGTTCGGACAGAAGCAATCAGCCCCAGCATTTT,CASSSDRSNQPQHF
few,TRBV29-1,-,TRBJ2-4,TGCAGCGTTGAGGAGGGGGCGAACATTCAGTACTTC,CSVEEGANIQYF
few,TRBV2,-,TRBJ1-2,TGTGCCAGCAGTGTAGGATCGTCCTACTATGGCTACACCTTC,CASSVGSSYYGYTF
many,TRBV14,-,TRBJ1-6,TGTGCCAGCAGCCAAGTCATTCGGAATTCACCCCTCCACTTT,CASSQVIRNSPLHF
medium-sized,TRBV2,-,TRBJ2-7,TGTGCCAGCAGTGACGAGGGTTACGAGCAGTACTTC,CASSDEGYEQYF
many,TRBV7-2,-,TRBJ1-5,TGTGCCAGCAGGGACGTGGGAGTTAATCAGCCCCAGCATTTT,CASRDVGVNQPQHF
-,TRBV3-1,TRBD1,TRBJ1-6,TGTGCCAGCAGCCAAGATCGGACAGGACGGGATTCACCCCTCCACTTT,CASSQDRTGRDSPLHF
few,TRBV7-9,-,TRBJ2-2,TGTGCCAGCAGCCACACTAGCCTCGGCGGGGAGCTGTTTTTT,CASSHTSLGGELFF
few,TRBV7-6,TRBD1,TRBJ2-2,TGTGCCAGCAGCTTAGATCACCCCCGGGGCAGGGGGCGAGGTTCCGGGGAGCTGTTTTTT,CASSLDHPRGRGRGSGELFF
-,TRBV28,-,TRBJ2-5,TGTGCCAGCAGTTTGCCGGGTCGGCAAGAGACCCAGTACTTC,CASSLPGRQETQYF
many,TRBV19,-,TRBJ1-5,TGTGCCAGTAGTATGGTCCCCGGGCCCCAGCATTTT,CASSMVPGPQHF
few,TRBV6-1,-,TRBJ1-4,TGTGCCAGCAGTGAAGGTGGGGGAACTAATGAAAAACTGTTTTTT,CASSEGGGTNEKLFF
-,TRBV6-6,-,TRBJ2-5,TGTGCCAGCAGTTCGAGGGCCAAACAAGAGACCCAGTACTTC,CASSSRAKQETQYF
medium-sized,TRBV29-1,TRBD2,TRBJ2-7,TGCAGCGTTGCTCTAGCGGGACCCCACGAGCAGTACTTC,CSVALAGPHEQYF
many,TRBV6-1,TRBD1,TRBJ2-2,TGTGCCAGCAGTGTCAGGGGGTTCGGAAGCACCGGGGAGCTGTTTTTT,CASSVRGFGSTGELFF
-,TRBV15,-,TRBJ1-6,TGTGCCACCAATGACAGACGCAATTCACCCCTCCACTTT,CATNDRRNSPLHF
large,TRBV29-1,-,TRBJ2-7,TGCAGCGTTCGGGCAGGCGAAACCTACGAGCAGTACTTC,CSVRAGETYEQYF
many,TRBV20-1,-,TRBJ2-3,TGCAGTGCAATGGACACAACAACAGATACGCAGTATTTT,CSAMDTTTDTQYF
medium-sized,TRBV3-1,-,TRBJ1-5,TGTGCCAGCAGCCAAGGGCATTATAGCAATCAGCCCCAGCATTTT,CASSQGHYSNQPQHF
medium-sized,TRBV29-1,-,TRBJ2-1,TGCAGCGTTACGAAGGGTGTTAAGGTTACCGGACTACCAACCTACAATGAGCAGTTCTTC,CSVTKGVKVTGLPTYNEQFF
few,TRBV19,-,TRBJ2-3,TGTGCCAGTAGTTTCCGTAGCGGAGATACGCAGTATTTT,CASSFRSGDTQYF
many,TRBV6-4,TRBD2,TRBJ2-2,TGTGCCAGCAGTGACGGGACTAGCGGCACCGGGGAGCTGTTTTTT,CASSDGTSGTGELFF